What follows are 3 T cell receptor beta chains derived from one specimen sequenced in a study of blood T cell repertoires in COVID-19. The repertoire was sequenced with immunoSEQ multiplex PCR; TCRdb's copy has only in-frame clones and lacks some. The table includes around 200,000 clones, 86% detected once. The sequencing sample was made of PBMCs or T cells enriched from blood (not recorded which). Every receptor here comes from a woman aged 35 to 49 with acute COVID-19.

The chain is built from TRBV7-9 and TRBJ2-7; possibly TRBD1 for D (5 bases). Trimming removed 1 base from V and 5 bases from J, with 15 bases in between. Germline V lookup: CDR1 SEHNR, CDR2 FQNEAQ (reference sequence). The CDR3 has 15 amino acids. CDR3 loop: CASSLEPGKLNEQYF. The CDR3 region has the DNA TGTGCCAGCAGCTTAGAGCCAGGGAAGTTAAACGAGCAGTACTTC.

This sequence joins TRBV6-5 and TRBJ1-1; possibly TRBD1 for D (6 bases). The V end was cut by 2 bases, the J end by 7 bases, with 11 bases between. Germline CDR1 is MNHEY and CDR2 is SVGAGI. The CDR3 covers 13 residues. The CDR3 sequence is CASSYPGGLEAFF. The CDR3 DNA follows: TGTGCCAGCAGTTACCCCGGGGGGCTTGAAGCTTTCTTT.

Details on this clone: An end of the junction does not agree with germline; a read error may underlie this. The chain recombines TRBV5-6 with TRBJ2-7; TRBD2 might be the D (6 bases). The CDR3 sequence is 12 residues long. Germline loops: CDR1 SGHDT, CDR2 YYEEEE. CDR3 bases: TGTGCCAGCAGTGGGGACTCCGACGAGCAGTACTTC. This codes for CASSGDSDEQYF.